This TCR beta chain was found in a study of blood T cell repertoires in COVID-19. Study-wide background: Sources were T cells, B-cell-depleted T cells, or PBMCs; the material itself was cDNA or gDNA.

J lost 3 bases, V lost 0 bases, and 2 bases had no gene match. The CDR3 is made up of 15 amino acids. In germline, CDR1 is SGHTA, CDR2 FQGNSA. Original data processing: Estimation of nucleated cell counts relied on the amplification of reference gene primers. Generated by immunoSEQ multiplex PCR, the TCRdb table keeps only in-frame clones and is missing some. V, J and clone size were drawn from that table, and D and trimming were deduced from the DNA. The repertoire consists of about 130,000 clones, with around 83% occurring once and the leading ten covering roughly 4.5%. The sample taken for sequencing was peripheral blood. The chain uses TRBV7-2 and TRBJ1-5; 7 bases align to TRBD1. The clonotype was recovered from a human donor in a cohort sampled during active COVID-19. DNA of the CDR3: TGTGCCAGCAGCTTAGCAGGGGGCAACAATCAGCCCCAGCATTTT. Translation gives CASSLAGGNNQPQHF. The full variable domain, its missing parts supplied by reference TRBV7-2 and TRBJ1-5, is GAGVSQSPSNKVTEKGKDVELRCDPISGHTALYWYRQSLGQGLEFLIYFQGNSAPDKSGLPSDRFSAERTGGSVSTLTIQRTQQEDSAVYLCASSLAGGNNQPQHFGDGTRLSIL.